These T cell receptor beta chains were read from a single sample in a study of cytomegalovirus exposure and HLA in healthy donors. The method was immunoSEQ multiplex PCR; TCRdb's version includes in-frame clones alone and lacks a portion of them. The sample has around 180,000 clones; roughly 85% are singletons. Specimen: PBMCs. These receptors were collected from a boy between 2 and 10 years old in good health and CMV-seronegative. The CDR3 runs from the conserved cysteine through the conserved F or W. Each record gives: J gene, V gene, CDR3 length, D gene, CDR3 protein. A D gene is named only where the DNA matches it firmly.

TRBJ1-1,TRBV6-5,14,.,CASSYPTLLPEAFF
TRBJ2-7,TRBV28,12,.,CASRGGFGEQYF
TRBJ1-1,TRBV7-9,15,TRBD1,CASSLERQGNTEAFF
TRBJ1-1,TRBV5-6,11,.,CASSLDKEAFF
TRBJ1-2,TRBV2,15,.,CASSEESGANYGYTF
TRBJ1-2,TRBV6-1,13,TRBD1,CASRGTGPYGYTF
TRBJ2-1,TRBV7-9,17,TRBD2,CASSSPTGTSGRNEQFF
TRBJ1-5,TRBV10-3,13,.,CAINDGPNQPQHF
TRBJ1-2,TRBV7-2,15,.,CASSLLDRRTRGYTF
TRBJ2-5,TRBV15,15,.,CATSGPGDNQETQYF
TRBJ2-3,TRBV4-2,16,TRBD2,CASSQDRLAPTDTQYF
TRBJ2-2,TRBV10-3,16,TRBD1,CAISESDRGLTGELFF
TRBJ1-1,TRBV27,13,.,CASSFQEATEAFF
TRBJ1-2,TRBV29-1,16,.,CSVEVLRRTVPYGYTF
TRBJ2-3,TRBV13,16,TRBD2,CASSPGLAGSTDTQYF
TRBJ1-5,TRBV28,16,TRBD1,CASSSPTGDSNQPQHF
TRBJ1-3,TRBV7-2,15,.,CASSLTRISGNTIYF
TRBJ1-4,TRBV6-1,13,.,CAVRQGFVEKLFF
TRBJ2-1,TRBV5-1,16,TRBD2,CASSLSAGAIYNEQFF
TRBJ1-5,TRBV27,15,.,CASSPFGGFNQPQHF
TRBJ1-2,TRBV4-1,14,.,CASSPPDSSYGYTF
TRBJ1-3,TRBV2,14,.,CASSERGSGNTIYF
TRBJ2-5,TRBV27,17,.,CASSFGHWAGERETQYF
TRBJ1-6,TRBV28,13,.,CASSLWDYSPLHF
TRBJ1-1,TRBV27,13,.,CASSYRQECEAFF
TRBJ2-5,TRBV19,13,.,CASSPAAQETQYF
TRBJ2-1,TRBV7-9,16,TRBD2,CASSPAETSGYNEQFF
TRBJ2-1,TRBV4-1,16,TRBD2,CASSQGWAGGYNEQFF
TRBJ1-3,TRBV7-6,15,.,CASSLGQSSGNTIYF
TRBJ2-3,TRBV7-9,16,TRBD2,CASSAVREWDTDTQYF
TRBJ2-3,TRBV10-3,16,TRBD2,CAISELAGVGTDTQYF
TRBJ1-2,TRBV27,13,.,CASSRDRNYGYTF
TRBJ2-1,TRBV5-1,12,.,CASSLVSNEQFF
TRBJ1-3,TRBV6-4,20,TRBD1,CASSDPYRDRQWLTGNTIYF
TRBJ2-7,TRBV28,16,.,CASSLNEGGSYYEQYF
TRBJ2-3,TRBV13,17,.,CASSLRAGMMAGDTQYF
TRBJ2-1,TRBV7-3,12,.,CASSLYNNEQFF
TRBJ2-5,TRBV5-6,14,.,CASSSGYNPETQYF
TRBJ2-1,TRBV7-6,16,TRBD1,CASSLVGQGSLNEQFF
TRBJ1-4,TRBV28,15,.,CASSLAGGAIEKLFF
TRBJ1-5,TRBV9,14,.,CASSPGGGWQPQHF
TRBJ2-5,TRBV9,15,.,CASSMGGLYQETQYF
TRBJ2-1,TRBV2,17,TRBD2,CASRLGLAGGAYNEQFF
TRBJ2-5,TRBV18,11,.,CASSPSGTQYF
TRBJ2-5,TRBV30,12,.,CACQASQETQYF